Listed below are T cell receptor beta chains from one sample, sequenced in a study of early T cells in non-severe SARS-CoV-2 infection. TCRdb itself ran the 5' RACE reads through MiXCR, one entry per CDR3 protein. The sample holds 50,000 to 65,000 distinct CDR3 sequences, about 17% seen once. The source material was whole blood, sampled at baseline. These TCRs come from an adult who was a healthcare worker with PCR-confirmed SARS-CoV-2 infection or an uninfected control (not recorded which). The CDR3 runs from the conserved cysteine through the conserved F or W. Fields, in order: CDR3 length, D gene, J gene, clone size, V gene, CDR3 DNA, CDR3 protein. D genes are given only for firm matches. The size field is filled for only some rows; it gives once, few, many or a size class.

CDR3 length: 15; D gene: TRBD1; J gene: TRBJ2-5; clone size: NA; V gene: TRBV20-1; CDR3 DNA: TGCAGTGCTGGCCGAGGGACAGGGAACCAAGAGACCCAGTACTTC; CDR3 protein: CSAGRGTGNQETQYF
CDR3 length: 15; D gene: NA; J gene: TRBJ1-2; clone size: NA; V gene: TRBV6-2/TRBV6-3; CDR3 DNA: TGTGCCAGCAGGGTCCTTGGCGGAGCTAACTATGGCTACACCTTC; CDR3 protein: CASRVLGGANYGYTF
CDR3 length: 13; D gene: TRBD1; J gene: TRBJ2-7; clone size: NA; V gene: TRBV6-2/TRBV6-3; CDR3 DNA: TGTGCCAGCAGCTACGGACAGGGCGGCGAGCAGTACTTC; CDR3 protein: CASSYGQGGEQYF
CDR3 length: 15; D gene: TRBD1; J gene: TRBJ1-2; clone size: NA; V gene: TRBV4-1; CDR3 DNA: TGCGCCAGCAGCCAGGGATTCGACAGGGTAGCTGGCTACACCTTC; CDR3 protein: CASSQGFDRVAGYTF
CDR3 length: 15; D gene: TRBD2; J gene: TRBJ2-3; clone size: NA; V gene: TRBV19; CDR3 DNA: TGTGCCAGTAGTATCTCTAGCGGGGGACGAGATACGCAGTATTTT; CDR3 protein: CASSISSGGRDTQYF
CDR3 length: 14; D gene: NA; J gene: TRBJ2-2; clone size: many; V gene: TRBV19; CDR3 DNA: TGTGCCAGTACAATGTCACTTTACACCGGGGAGCTGTTTTTT; CDR3 protein: CASTMSLYTGELFF
CDR3 length: 15; D gene: TRBD1; J gene: TRBJ1-1; clone size: many; V gene: TRBV15; CDR3 DNA: TGTGCCACCAGCAGAGATACCCCAGGGGGCACTGAAGCTTTCTTT; CDR3 protein: CATSRDTPGGTEAFF
CDR3 length: 12; D gene: NA; J gene: TRBJ1-6; clone size: few; V gene: TRBV18; CDR3 DNA: TGTGCCAGCTCGGAAGGTAGTTCACCCCTCCACTTT; CDR3 protein: CASSEGSSPLHF
CDR3 length: 15; D gene: NA; J gene: TRBJ1-1; clone size: few; V gene: TRBV12-3/TRBV12-4; CDR3 DNA: TGTGCCAGCAGTTTAGGTGGGATGGGGAACACTGAAGCTTTCTTT; CDR3 protein: CASSLGGMGNTEAFF
CDR3 length: 15; D gene: TRBD1; J gene: TRBJ1-2; clone size: NA; V gene: TRBV13; CDR3 DNA: TGTGCCAGCAGCTTGCGCCGGACAGGCGGGTACGGCTACACCTTC; CDR3 protein: CASSLRRTGGYGYTF
CDR3 length: 13; D gene: TRBD1; J gene: TRBJ2-1; clone size: few; V gene: TRBV6-4; CDR3 DNA: TGTGCCAGCAGTGTACTTGACAGGGAGAAGCAGTTCTTC; CDR3 protein: CASSVLDREKQFF
CDR3 length: 15; D gene: TRBD2; J gene: TRBJ2-2; clone size: NA; V gene: TRBV5-6; CDR3 DNA: TGTGCCAGCAGCCCGGTAGCGGGAGGGACCGGGGAGCTGTTTTTT; CDR3 protein: CASSPVAGGTGELFF
CDR3 length: 13; D gene: NA; J gene: TRBJ1-2; clone size: NA; V gene: TRBV10-1; CDR3 DNA: TGCGCCAGCAGTGAGGACAGGATCTATGGCTACACCTTC; CDR3 protein: CASSEDRIYGYTF
CDR3 length: 8; D gene: NA; J gene: TRBJ2-7; clone size: NA; V gene: TRBV29-1; CDR3 DNA: TGCAGCGTTAGCGAGCAGTACTTC; CDR3 protein: CSVSEQYF
CDR3 length: 18; D gene: TRBD2; J gene: TRBJ2-4; clone size: NA; V gene: TRBV6-6; CDR3 DNA: TGTGCCAGCAGTTACTCGCAAGGTAGCGGGAGGGCCAGAGACATTCAGTACTTC; CDR3 protein: CASSYSQGSGRARDIQYF
CDR3 length: 14; D gene: NA; J gene: TRBJ1-5; clone size: many; V gene: TRBV10-3; CDR3 DNA: TGTGCCATCTCCCGGGGACACAAGGATCAGCCCCAGCATTTT; CDR3 protein: CAISRGHKDQPQHF
CDR3 length: 13; D gene: TRBD1; J gene: TRBJ2-7; clone size: few; V gene: TRBV10-2; CDR3 DNA: TGCGCCAGCAGTGGGGGACAGTCCTACGAGCAGTACTTC; CDR3 protein: CASSGGQSYEQYF
CDR3 length: 17; D gene: TRBD2; J gene: TRBJ2-1; clone size: few; V gene: TRBV7-2; CDR3 DNA: TGTGCCAGCAGCTTAGTCATTTCTAGCGGGAGTTTCAATGAGCAGTTCTTC; CDR3 protein: CASSLVISSGSFNEQFF
CDR3 length: 14; D gene: NA; J gene: TRBJ2-5; clone size: few; V gene: TRBV11-2; CDR3 DNA: TGTGCCAGCAGCTTAGAGCGGGGCAGCAAGACCCAGTACTTC; CDR3 protein: CASSLERGSKTQYF
CDR3 length: 15; D gene: TRBD2; J gene: TRBJ2-5; clone size: few; V gene: TRBV6-2/TRBV6-3; CDR3 DNA: TGTGCCAGCAGTTACGGCCTAGCGGGAGGAGAGACCCAGTACTTC; CDR3 protein: CASSYGLAGGETQYF
CDR3 length: 16; D gene: NA; J gene: TRBJ2-7; clone size: NA; V gene: TRBV9; CDR3 DNA: TGTGCCAGCAGCGTAGTTGCGGGTGGCCCCGGTTACGAGCAGTACTTC; CDR3 protein: CASSVVAGGPGYEQYF
CDR3 length: 15; D gene: TRBD1; J gene: TRBJ2-2; clone size: many; V gene: TRBV20-1; CDR3 DNA: TGCAGTGCTAGAGATTTTGACAGGGTTGCAGGGGAGCTGTTTTTT; CDR3 protein: CSARDFDRVAGELFF
CDR3 length: 16; D gene: NA; J gene: TRBJ2-2; clone size: NA; V gene: TRBV6-4; CDR3 DNA: TGTGCCAGCAAAAGAGCCCCAGGGCCGAACACCGGGGAGCTGTTTTTT; CDR3 protein: CASKRAPGPNTGELFF
CDR3 length: 13; D gene: NA; J gene: TRBJ1-1; clone size: NA; V gene: TRBV6-2/TRBV6-3; CDR3 DNA: TGTGCCAGCAGTTATGCCAGTAACACTGAAGCTTTCTTT; CDR3 protein: CASSYASNTEAFF
CDR3 length: 19; D gene: NA; J gene: TRBJ2-1; clone size: medium-sized; V gene: TRBV6-5; CDR3 DNA: TGTGCCAGCAGTTACATCGATGGGGACCTCAGGGTACCCTACAATGAGCAGTTCTTC; CDR3 protein: CASSYIDGDLRVPYNEQFF
CDR3 length: 13; D gene: NA; J gene: TRBJ2-7; clone size: NA; V gene: TRBV5-5; CDR3 DNA: TGTGCCAGCAACAAGTACAGCTCCTACGAGCAGTACTTC; CDR3 protein: CASNKYSSYEQYF
CDR3 length: 17; D gene: NA; J gene: TRBJ2-7; clone size: many; V gene: TRBV28; CDR3 DNA: TGTGCCAGCAGTTTGCGGAGCACACCTCTGACAGCCCACGAGCAGTACTTC; CDR3 protein: CASSLRSTPLTAHEQYF
CDR3 length: 15; D gene: NA; J gene: TRBJ2-3; clone size: NA; V gene: TRBV5-4; CDR3 DNA: TGTGCCAGCAGGAAAACAGGGTCTGTCACAGATACGCAGTATTTT; CDR3 protein: CASRKTGSVTDTQYF
CDR3 length: 15; D gene: NA; J gene: TRBJ2-7; clone size: few; V gene: TRBV10-2; CDR3 DNA: TGCGCCAGCAAGCCAGGGGTCGGAGAATCCTACGAGCAGTACTTC; CDR3 protein: CASKPGVGESYEQYF
CDR3 length: 15; D gene: TRBD1; J gene: TRBJ2-3; clone size: few; V gene: TRBV29-1; CDR3 DNA: TGCAGCGTAGGGGGAGCACAGGGGGCCACAGATACGCAGTATTTT; CDR3 protein: CSVGGAQGATDTQYF
CDR3 length: 17; D gene: TRBD1; J gene: TRBJ2-2; clone size: NA; V gene: TRBV24-1; CDR3 DNA: TGTGCCACCAGTGACTCACAGGGGCCCTCGAGAACCGGGGAGCTGTTTTTT; CDR3 protein: CATSDSQGPSRTGELFF
CDR3 length: 18; D gene: NA; J gene: TRBJ1-1; clone size: few; V gene: TRBV4-2; CDR3 DNA: TGTGCCAGCAGCCAACAACGACAGGTTCGTGGACCTGGCACTGAAGCTTTCTTT; CDR3 protein: CASSQQRQVRGPGTEAFF
CDR3 length: 16; D gene: NA; J gene: TRBJ1-4; clone size: many; V gene: TRBV6-6; CDR3 DNA: TGTGCCAGCGGGGGAAGGGGCGCGGGCTTTAATGAAAAACTGTTTTTT; CDR3 protein: CASGGRGAGFNEKLFF
CDR3 length: 15; D gene: NA; J gene: TRBJ2-5; clone size: NA; V gene: TRBV12-3/TRBV12-4; CDR3 DNA: TGTGCCAGCAGCCCACAAGCCGGGAACCAAGAGACCCAGTACTTC; CDR3 protein: CASSPQAGNQETQYF
CDR3 length: 13; D gene: NA; J gene: TRBJ1-1; clone size: few; V gene: TRBV6-6; CDR3 DNA: TGTGCCAGCAGTCGTACAATGAACACTGAAGCTTTCTTT; CDR3 protein: CASSRTMNTEAFF
CDR3 length: 11; D gene: NA; J gene: TRBJ2-7; clone size: NA; V gene: TRBV2; CDR3 DNA: TGTGCCAGCAGTGAAAAAGTACTGCAGTACTTC; CDR3 protein: CASSEKVLQYF
CDR3 length: 15; D gene: NA; J gene: TRBJ1-1; clone size: NA; V gene: TRBV9; CDR3 DNA: TGTGCCAGCAGCGGGATCCCTACAGGATACACTGAAGCTTTCTTT; CDR3 protein: CASSGIPTGYTEAFF
CDR3 length: 14; D gene: TRBD1; J gene: TRBJ2-2; clone size: NA; V gene: TRBV27; CDR3 DNA: TGTGCCAGCAGCCGACAGGGGAACACCGGGGAGCTGTTTTTT; CDR3 protein: CASSRQGNTGELFF
CDR3 length: 13; D gene: TRBD1; J gene: TRBJ1-2; clone size: few; V gene: TRBV20-1; CDR3 DNA: TGCAGTGCTACCCCCGACAGGGCCTATGGCTACACCTTC; CDR3 protein: CSATPDRAYGYTF
CDR3 length: 15; D gene: NA; J gene: TRBJ1-2; clone size: few; V gene: TRBV3-1; CDR3 DNA: TGTGCCAGCAGCCCCCGCGGGGGGAACTGGAATGGCTACACCTTC; CDR3 protein: CASSPRGGNWNGYTF
CDR3 length: 14; D gene: TRBD1; J gene: TRBJ2-6; clone size: NA; V gene: TRBV7-2; CDR3 DNA: TGTGCCAGCAGCTCACAGGGGGCCTCGAACGTCCTGACTTTC; CDR3 protein: CASSSQGASNVLTF
CDR3 length: 15; D gene: NA; J gene: TRBJ2-3; clone size: few; V gene: TRBV5-6; CDR3 DNA: TGTGCCAGCAGCTTAGTCACGGGGAGCACAGATACGCAGTATTTT; CDR3 protein: CASSLVTGSTDTQYF
CDR3 length: 18; D gene: NA; J gene: TRBJ2-3; clone size: NA; V gene: TRBV12-3/TRBV12-4; CDR3 DNA: TGTGCCAGCAAGACACTCCTGAGGGACCACGGCACGGTAGATACGCAGTATTTT; CDR3 protein: CASKTLLRDHGTVDTQYF
CDR3 length: 15; D gene: NA; J gene: TRBJ1-4; clone size: NA; V gene: TRBV4-3; CDR3 DNA: TGCGCCAGCAGCCAAACAGGGACAACTAATGAAAAACTGTTTTTT; CDR3 protein: CASSQTGTTNEKLFF
CDR3 length: 15; D gene: NA; J gene: TRBJ2-5; clone size: NA; V gene: TRBV7-6; CDR3 DNA: TGTGCCAGCAGCTTGGTGGATACCAGCCAAGAGACCCAGTACTTC; CDR3 protein: CASSLVDTSQETQYF
CDR3 length: 14; D gene: TRBD2; J gene: TRBJ2-5; clone size: few; V gene: TRBV11-2; CDR3 DNA: TGTGCCAGCAGCGGAAAGCGGGAGGGGGAGACCCAGTACTTC; CDR3 protein: CASSGKREGETQYF
CDR3 length: 11; D gene: TRBD1; J gene: TRBJ1-1; clone size: few; V gene: TRBV28; CDR3 DNA: TGTGCCGGACAGGTGGGCACTGAAGCTTTCTTT; CDR3 protein: CAGQVGTEAFF
CDR3 length: 15; D gene: NA; J gene: TRBJ2-7; clone size: NA; V gene: TRBV6-1; CDR3 DNA: TGTGCCAGCAGTGAGTGGGACGCAGGGACCTACGAGCAGTACTTC; CDR3 protein: CASSEWDAGTYEQYF
CDR3 length: 14; D gene: NA; J gene: TRBJ1-2; clone size: once; V gene: TRBV6-5; CDR3 DNA: TGTGCCAGCAGTCCTCGACAGGACCACTATGGCTACACCTTC; CDR3 protein: CASSPRQDHYGYTF
CDR3 length: 13; D gene: TRBD1; J gene: TRBJ2-5; clone size: few; V gene: TRBV4-1; CDR3 DNA: TGCGCCAGCAGCTCCGGACAGGCGGAGACCCAGTACTTC; CDR3 protein: CASSSGQAETQYF
CDR3 length: 15; D gene: TRBD1; J gene: TRBJ1-3; clone size: few; V gene: TRBV20-1; CDR3 DNA: TGCAGTGCTAGGAGACAGGGGGCGGCTGGAAACACCATATATTTT; CDR3 protein: CSARRQGAAGNTIYF
CDR3 length: 15; D gene: TRBD2; J gene: TRBJ2-1; clone size: many; V gene: TRBV7-7; CDR3 DNA: TGTGCCAGCAGCTTAGGTGGGGGGGCCTACAATGAGCAGTTCTTC; CDR3 protein: CASSLGGGAYNEQFF
CDR3 length: 15; D gene: TRBD1; J gene: TRBJ1-1; clone size: NA; V gene: TRBV6-2/TRBV6-3; CDR3 DNA: TGTGCCAGCAGTTACTCGGCAGGGGGCATCACTGAAGCTTTCTTT; CDR3 protein: CASSYSAGGITEAFF
CDR3 length: 16; D gene: NA; J gene: TRBJ2-2; clone size: few; V gene: TRBV5-1; CDR3 DNA: TGCGCCAGCAGCGTATCCCGGGGTTACCACACCGGGGAGCTGTTTTTT; CDR3 protein: CASSVSRGYHTGELFF